This T cell receptor beta chain comes out of a study of blood T cells in healthy people across ages. V shed 8 bases and J shed 0 bases, with 15 bases lying between them. This CDR3 is built from 15 residues. CDR1 is LGHDT and CDR2 is YNNKEL in the germline V gene (reference sequence). General study results and limits: Unsorted PBMCs ruled out conclusive naive versus antigen-experienced comparison. In these data, TCR beta diversity tracked strongly with naive T cell percentage. Underestimates were what the diversity estimates from one million T cells were considered to be.

This clonotype showed up just a few times. The antigen is undetermined. The authors ran a second PCR of 7 to 11 cycles using a sample-barcoded 5' primer and a J-beta primer mix. TCRdb reanalysed the 5' RACE reads using MiXCR and keeps one entry per CDR3 protein. The table lists around 1,500,000 distinct CDR3 sequences, over 25% of them singletons. PBMCs, at least 6.5 million per sample, were isolated. The chain couples TRBV3-1 to TRBJ2-3; either TRBD1 or TRBD2 may fit D (5 bases each). The material sequenced was blood. The clonotype was recovered from a woman in her 30s in good health. The DNA for the CDR3 is TGTGCCAGCGGGGCCGGGACGAGAAGCACAGATACGCAGTATTTT. Amino acid sequence: CASGAGTRSTDTQYF.